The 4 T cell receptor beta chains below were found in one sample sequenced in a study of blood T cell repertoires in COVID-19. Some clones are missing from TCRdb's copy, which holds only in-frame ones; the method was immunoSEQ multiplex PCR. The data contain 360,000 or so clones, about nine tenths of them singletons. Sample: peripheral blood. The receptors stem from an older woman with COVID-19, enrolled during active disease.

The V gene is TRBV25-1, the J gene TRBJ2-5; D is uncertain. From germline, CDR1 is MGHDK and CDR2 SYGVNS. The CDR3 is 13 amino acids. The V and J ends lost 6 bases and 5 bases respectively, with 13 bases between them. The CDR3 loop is CASRKTVAETQYF. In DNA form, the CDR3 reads TGTGCCAGCAGGAAAACAGTTGCGGAGACCCAGTACTTC.

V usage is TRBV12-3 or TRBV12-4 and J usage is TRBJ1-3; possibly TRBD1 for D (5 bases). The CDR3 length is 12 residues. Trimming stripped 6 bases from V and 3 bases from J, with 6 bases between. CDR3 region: CASRTVGNTIYF. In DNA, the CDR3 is TGTGCCAGCAGGACAGTTGGAAACACCATATATTTT.

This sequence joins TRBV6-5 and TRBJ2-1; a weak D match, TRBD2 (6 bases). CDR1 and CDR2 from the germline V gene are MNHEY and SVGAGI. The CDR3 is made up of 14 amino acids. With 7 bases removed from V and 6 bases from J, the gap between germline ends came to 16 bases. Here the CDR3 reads CASKRELGGNEQFF. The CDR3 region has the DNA TGTGCCAGCAAGCGCGAGCTGGGGGGCAATGAGCAGTTCTTC.

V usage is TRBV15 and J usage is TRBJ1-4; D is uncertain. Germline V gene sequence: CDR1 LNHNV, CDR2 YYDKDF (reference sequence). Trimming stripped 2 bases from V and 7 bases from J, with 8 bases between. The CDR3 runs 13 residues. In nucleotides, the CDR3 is TGTGCCACCAGCAGACCACCCAGTGAAAAACTGTTTTTT. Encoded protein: CATSRPPSEKLFF.